The clone carrying this TCR beta chain was recorded at least ten times. Its antigen is still unknown. V was shortened by 3 bases and J by 2 bases, with 9 bases between the two germline ends. Germline values: CDR1 MNHEY, CDR2 SMNVEV (reference sequence). The length of the CDR3 is 14 residues. These data originate in a study of molecular identifiers for immune sequencing clone quantification. Study-wide background: In replicates, the authors split RNA from roughly 18,000 or 92,000 naive CD8 cells five ways and sequenced four. Regarding the study as a whole: Clones exceeding 20 RNA copies carried over 97% of effector molecules but under 1% of naive-cell molecules.

Each CDR3 protein is one row after TCRdb ran MiXCR on the PCR reads. The data show 50,000 to 75,000 distinct CDR3 sequences, with around a fifth seen just once and more than 1.4% held by the top ten. The clonotype comes from a human donor in good health. Some libraries in this study had Jurkat cell RNA spiked in. The chain couples TRBV27 to TRBJ2-3; D is uncertain. The specimen sequenced was naive CD8+ T cells from blood, with Jurkat cell RNA spiked in. Subset indicated: FACS-sorted CD8+CD4-CCR7+CD45RA+ naive T cells. Written as DNA, the CDR3 is TGTGCCAGCAGTTTGGGTTATACCACAGATACGCAGTATTTT. Protein product: CASSLGYTTDTQYF.